This is a list of T cell receptor beta chains from one sample in a study of blood T cell repertoires in COVID-19. Sequenced by immunoSEQ multiplex PCR; TCRdb stores in-frame clones only, minus some. Among a few hundred thousand clones, 70% to 90% were seen once, and the ten largest hold less than 6%. Source material: PBMCs or T cells enriched from blood (not recorded which). These receptors were taken from a woman younger than 45 who had recovered from COVID-19. CDR3s include the opening cysteine and the closing phenylalanine or tryptophan. The order of the fields is D gene, clone size, V gene, J gene, CDR3 DNA, CDR3 protein. The D gene is left open where the match is weak. Some rows mark clone size as missing; the rest say once, few, many or name a class of expanded clone.

-	-	TRBV1	TRBJ2-1	TGCACCAGCAGCCAACGCCGTCTAGCGGGGTCGGGGAATGAGCAGTTCTTC	CTSSQRRLAGSGNEQFF
TRBD1	-	TRBV10-2	TRBJ2-7	TGCGCCAGCAGGACCGGGACAGGGCTGGGCGAGCAGTACTTC	CASRTGTGLGEQYF
TRBD1	-	TRBV5-1	TRBJ1-1	TGCGCCAGCAGCCCACAGGGGGCCGGCGATAAAGCTTTCTTT	CASSPQGAGDKAFF
-	-	TRBV2	TRBJ2-3	TGTGCCAGCAAATTACTCGGTCCTCGCACAGATACGCAGTATTTT	CASKLLGPRTDTQYF
-	few	TRBV30	TRBJ2-7	TGTGCCTGGAGTGCAGCAGGGGTTGAGCAGTACTTC	CAWSAAGVEQYF
-	-	TRBV18	TRBJ1-4	TGTGCCAGCTCACCGAAGCCTGCAACTAATGAAAAACTGTTTTTT	CASSPKPATNEKLFF
TRBD1	-	TRBV4-1	TRBJ1-5	TGCGCCAGCAGCCAAGATCTTGACAGGGGGCCGAGTCAGCCCCAGCATTTT	CASSQDLDRGPSQPQHF
TRBD1	once	TRBV7-9	TRBJ1-1	TGTGCCAGTATGTCGGGCCTTATCGGACAGGGTGCGTCTGCTTTCTTT	CASMSGLIGQGASAFF
TRBD1	once	TRBV7-2	TRBJ1-2	TGTGCCAGCAGCCCTACAGGGGATCTCTATGGCTACACCTTC	CASSPTGDLYGYTF
-	-	TRBV30	TRBJ1-4	TGTGCCTGGAGCCCCGCATCCGGGGGGCTTTACGAAAAACTGTTTTTT	CAWSPASGGLYEKLFF
-	few	TRBV6-5	TRBJ1-2	TGTGCCAGCAGTTACTCCCCGAAGGGGTATGGCTACACCTTC	CASSYSPKGYGYTF
-	-	TRBV11-2	TRBJ2-3	TGTGCCAGCAGCTTAGCCTCCGCAGATACGCAGTATTTT	CASSLASADTQYF
-	-	TRBV6-2/TRBV6-3	TRBJ1-1	TGTGCCAGCAGTAGGGGCTATGAAGCTTTCTTT	CASSRGYEAFF
-	once	TRBV3-1/TRBV3-2	TRBJ2-3	TGTGCCAGCAGATCGGGGGGCCGGGGGGATACGCAGTATTTT	CASRSGGRGDTQYF
TRBD1	-	TRBV19	TRBJ2-1	TGTGCCAGTAGGAGGACAGGGGGGAGGGGGAATGAGCAGTTCTTC	CASRRTGGRGNEQFF
-	-	TRBV27	TRBJ1-1	TGTGCCAGCAGTTTATGGCAGGGCATGAACACTGAAGCTTTCTTT	CASSLWQGMNTEAFF
-	-	TRBV11-3	TRBJ2-1	TGTGCCAGCAGCTCCCCCTCTGAGAACAATGAGCAGTTCTTC	CASSSPSENNEQFF
TRBD1	-	TRBV5-1	TRBJ1-5	TGCGCCAGCAGCCCTAATACAGGGGATCAGCCCCAGCATTTT	CASSPNTGDQPQHF
-	-	TRBV6-5	TRBJ1-4	TGTGCCAGCAGCCGAGGGCAGGAGTTGGTAGAAAAACTGTTTTTT	CASSRGQELVEKLFF
TRBD1	few	TRBV7-2	TRBJ1-5	TGTGCCAGCAGCGGGGACAGTTATCAGCCCCAGCATTTT	CASSGDSYQPQHF
-	-	TRBV12-3/TRBV12-4	TRBJ1-2	TGTGCCAGCAGTTGGACAGTTTATGGCTACACCTTC	CASSWTVYGYTF
-	-	TRBV5-6	TRBJ2-1	TGTGCCAGCAGCTTCCCAGGGGTTGGCTACAATGAGCAGTTCTTC	CASSFPGVGYNEQFF
-	-	TRBV27	TRBJ1-5	TGTGCCAGCAGTTCGGGGAACGAAATACTCCAGCATTTT	CASSSGNEILQHF
TRBD1	-	TRBV20-1	TRBJ1-1	TGCAGTGCTACAGGGGGCACTGAAGCTTTCTTT	CSATGGTEAFF
-	once	TRBV19	TRBJ2-6	TGTGCCAGCCAGCGGACGGGGGCCAACGTCCTGACTTTC	CASQRTGANVLTF
TRBD1	-	TRBV25-1	TRBJ2-3	TGTGCCAGCGGAGACACCGGGACAGGGGGCACAGATACGCAGTATTTT	CASGDTGTGGTDTQYF
-	-	TRBV5-1	TRBJ2-7	TGCGCCAGCAGCGCACAGGGAAAGAGGGCCTACGAGCAGTACTTC	CASSAQGKRAYEQYF
-	-	TRBV18	TRBJ2-1	TGTGCCAGCTCACCACGACGGGGGGCCAATGAGCAGTTCTTC	CASSPRRGANEQFF
-	-	TRBV6-6	TRBJ1-1	TGTGCCAGCAGTTACGACAACCTGGGTGGGACTGAAGCTTTCTTT	CASSYDNLGGTEAFF
TRBD1	once	TRBV6-6	TRBJ1-2	TGTGCCAGCAGTCCCGGGACAGGGCATGGCTACACCTTC	CASSPGTGHGYTF
TRBD2	-	TRBV11-2	TRBJ2-1	TGTGCCAGCAGCCCTCCTAGCGGGGGGGCGGGTGAGCAGTTCTTC	CASSPPSGGAGEQFF
-	-	TRBV27	TRBJ1-2	TGTGCCAGCACCACCGCCGGCTATGGCTACACCTTC	CASTTAGYGYTF
TRBD2	-	TRBV10-3	TRBJ2-1	TGTGCCATCAGTGAGTTTGGGGAGACTAGCACCTACAATGAGCAGTTCTTC	CAISEFGETSTYNEQFF
-	-	TRBV5-4	TRBJ2-7	TGTGCCAGCAGCTCCCCAGGGCGCTACGAGCAGTACTTC	CASSSPGRYEQYF
-	-	TRBV3-1/TRBV3-2	TRBJ1-1	TGTGCCAGCAGTCTCAACACTGAAGCTTTCTTT	CASSLNTEAFF
-	-	TRBV6-4	TRBJ1-4	TGTGCCAGCAGTGACTCGCCCGGGGAAAAACTGTTTTTT	CASSDSPGEKLFF
TRBD1	-	TRBV27	TRBJ1-2	TGTGCCAGCAGGGGACAGGGGGCAGGCGGCTACACCTTC	CASRGQGAGGYTF
TRBD1	-	TRBV25-1	TRBJ1-4	TGTGCCAGCAGTGGGAGGGGGACAGGGAGCGAAAAACTGTTTTTT	CASSGRGTGSEKLFF
TRBD2	-	TRBV5-1	TRBJ2-1	TGCGCCAGCAGCTTGGTCCTAGCGGGGGTAAATGAGCAGTTCTTC	CASSLVLAGVNEQFF
TRBD1	-	TRBV29-1	TRBJ1-2	TGCAGCGTTGGACAGGGGGGTGGCTACACCTTC	CSVGQGGGYTF
TRBD2	once	TRBV5-4	TRBJ2-5	TGTGCCAGCAGCTTGGTTCTAGCGGGGGGAGAGACCCAGTACTTC	CASSLVLAGGETQYF
TRBD1	once	TRBV19	TRBJ1-1	TGTGCCAGTTTCCGGGACAGAGCTGAAGCTTTCTTT	CASFRDRAEAFF
-	-	TRBV5-1	TRBJ1-4	TGCGCCAGCAGCTTGGACCGGGGGTATGAAAAACTGTTTTTT	CASSLDRGYEKLFF
-	-	TRBV11-2	TRBJ1-1	TGTGCCAGCAGCTTAGATTACAGGAACACTGAAGCTTTCTTT	CASSLDYRNTEAFF
-	-	TRBV4-2	TRBJ1-1	TGTGCCAGCAGCCAACCGGGGACTGATGAAGCTTTCTTT	CASSQPGTDEAFF
TRBD1	few	TRBV12-5	TRBJ1-1	TGTGCTAGTGGCAGGGGGCCCGGGGGGACTGAAGCTTTCTTT	CASGRGPGGTEAFF
-	-	TRBV7-9	TRBJ2-1	TGTGCCAGCAGCCTGGGAGAGTACAATGAGCAGTTCTTC	CASSLGEYNEQFF
-	-	TRBV4-1	TRBJ1-4	TGCGCCAGCAGCCAAGATCTGGGGCAACTAATGAAAAGACTGTTTTTT	CASSQDLGQLMKRLFF
-	-	TRBV9	TRBJ1-1	TGTGCCAGCAGCGTAGCCCTACCACCAAACACTGAAGCTTTCTTT	CASSVALPPNTEAFF
-	-	TRBV5-6	TRBJ1-2	TGTGCCAGCAGCTTGGCTAGTTTAGGTTACCTCTATGGCTACACCTTC	CASSLASLGYLYGYTF
-	-	TRBV13	TRBJ1-5	TGTGCCAGCAGCTTAGCGGGGGACAGCAATCAGCCCCAGCATTTT	CASSLAGDSNQPQHF
TRBD1	-	TRBV13	TRBJ1-4	TGTGCCAGCGGGCACAGGGGGCACGAAAAACTGTTTTTT	CASGHRGHEKLFF
-	-	TRBV2	TRBJ2-3	TGTGCCAGCAGAGACAGGGGAGGGTCAGATACGCAGTATTTT	CASRDRGGSDTQYF
-	once	TRBV28	TRBJ2-3	TGTGCCAGCAGTTTATCAACAGGACCCGCCACAGATACGCAGTATTTT	CASSLSTGPATDTQYF
-	-	TRBV14	TRBJ1-4	TGTGCCAGCAGCCAAGATACCGGCAGCCGCGGGGGAAAACTGTTTTTT	CASSQDTGSRGGKLFF
-	-	TRBV27	TRBJ2-5	TGTGCCAGCAGTTTTTCAGGGAGGGAGACCCAGTACTTC	CASSFSGRETQYF
TRBD1	-	TRBV4-1	TRBJ1-1	TGCGCCAGCAGCCAAGATTGGCAGGGGGCAAACACTGAAGCTTTCTTT	CASSQDWQGANTEAFF
-	-	TRBV4-3	TRBJ1-4	TGCGCCAGCAGCCAAGCGGGGGCAACTAATGAAAAACTGTTTTTT	CASSQAGATNEKLFF
-	-	TRBV7-9	TRBJ2-5	TGTGCCAGCAGCTTAGCGGGCACCGGTGGGGCGGCAGAGACCCAGTACTTC	CASSLAGTGGAAETQYF